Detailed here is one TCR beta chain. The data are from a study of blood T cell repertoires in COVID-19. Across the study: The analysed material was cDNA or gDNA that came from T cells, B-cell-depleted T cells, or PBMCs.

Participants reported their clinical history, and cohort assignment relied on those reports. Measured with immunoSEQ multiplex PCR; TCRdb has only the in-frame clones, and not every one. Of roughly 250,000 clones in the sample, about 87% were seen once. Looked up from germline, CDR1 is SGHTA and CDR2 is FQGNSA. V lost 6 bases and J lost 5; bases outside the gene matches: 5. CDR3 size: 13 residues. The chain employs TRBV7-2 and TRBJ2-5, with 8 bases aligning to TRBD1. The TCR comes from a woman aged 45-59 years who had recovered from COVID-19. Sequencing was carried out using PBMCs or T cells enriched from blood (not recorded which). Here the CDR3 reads CASRYWTGETQYF. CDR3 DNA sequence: TGTGCCAGCAGGTACTGGACAGGGGAGACCCAGTACTTC.